The 21 T cell receptor beta chains listed next were all sequenced from one sample in a study of blood T cell repertoires in COVID-19. Using immunoSEQ multiplex PCR, the repertoire was profiled, and TCRdb retains in-frame clones only, with some absent. The sample records some 260,000 clones, around 84% being singletons. Sequenced: PBMCs or T cells enriched from blood (not recorded which). Receptor source: a man younger than 45 with acute COVID-19.

Regarding this clone: A junction boundary mismatches the germline segment, possibly from a read error. The chain has TRBV5-1 and TRBJ1-2; TRBD1 agrees at 7 bases. This CDR3 is built from 14 residues. The germline V gene has CDR1 SGHRS and CDR2 YFSETQ. CDR3 DNA sequence: TGTGCCAGCAGCCCGCGGGACAGCCGTCGGGGCTACACCTTC. Amino acid sequence: CASSPRDSRRGYTF.

The CDR3, as DNA: TGTGCCAGCAGTTTAAGACAGGGGGCGCTGGCGACTGAAGCTTTCTTT. The encoded protein is CASSLRQGALATEAFF. The chain uses TRBV27 and TRBJ1-1; TRBD1 aligns across 10 bases. With 2 bases clipped from V and 5 bases from J, the junction kept 8 bases outside the gene matches. Germline V lookup: CDR1 MNHEY, CDR2 SMNVEV (reference sequence). CDR3 length equals 16 residues.

V usage is TRBV9 and J usage is TRBJ1-1; D ambiguous. Germline CDR1 and CDR2: SGDLS and YYNGEE. Deletions cut 5 bases from V and 0 bases from J, with 14 bases between. The CDR3 loop spans 15 amino acids. The CDR3 region has the DNA TGTGCCAGCAGGCCAGACATCAATATGAACACTGAAGCTTTCTTT. This sequence encodes CASRPDINMNTEAFF.

The chain links TRBV4-1 to TRBJ2-5, with 8 bases that match TRBD2. CDR3 length: 15 residues. CDR1 and CDR2 (germline): MGHRA, YSYEKL. V shed 5 bases and J 5 bases; nucleotides not matched to a gene: 10. CDR3 DNA: TGCGCCAGCAGCGCCGGGGCGGGAGGTTTGGAGACCCAGTACTTC. Protein: CASSAGAGGLETQYF.

The V and J genes are TRBV4-1 and TRBJ1-2; no reliable D call. This CDR3 has 14 residues. Looked up from germline, CDR1 is MGHRA and CDR2 is YSYEKL. Between the trimmed V and J ends, which lost 6 bases and 6 bases, there was a span of 17 bases. The CDR3 bases are TGCGCCAGCAGGCGTTACGGGGAATTGAATGGCTACACCTTC. This sequence encodes CASRRYGELNGYTF.

This clone was counted only a few times. Other DNA sequences in the sample encode the same CDR3. The genes are TRBV14 and TRBJ1-1, with 8 bases identical to TRBD1. Germline values: CDR1 SGHDN, CDR2 FVKESK. The CDR3 runs to 15 residues. Unmatched junction bases numbered 5, after V lost 3 bases and J lost 2 bases. The CDR3 DNA reads as TGTGCCAGCAGCCAGCGGACAGGGAGAAACACTGAAGCTTTCTTT. Amino acids: CASSQRTGRNTEAFF.

This sequence joins TRBV19 and TRBJ2-3, with 8 bases matching TRBD1. V lost 9 bases and J lost 0; bases outside the gene matches: 11. Germline V CDR1 and CDR2: LNHDA, SQIVND (reference sequence). The CDR3 totals 16 residues. CDR3 nucleotide sequence: TGTGCCAGCGCCGGGACAGGCTTTTCTAGCACAGATACGCAGTATTTT. Translation: CASAGTGFSSTDTQYF.

This chain links TRBV5-4 with TRBJ1-3; 8 bases align to TRBD1. The germline V gene has CDR1 SGHNT and CDR2 YYREEE (reference sequence). V shed 2 bases, J shed 4 bases, and the junction held 14 bases outside the gene matches. The CDR3 loop spans 18 amino acids. The CDR3 region is CASSFAPRQGIYGNTIYF. DNA of the CDR3: TGTGCCAGCAGCTTCGCCCCGCGACAGGGGATTTACGGAAACACCATATATTTT.

The chain uses TRBV24-1 and TRBJ2-1; 8 bases map to TRBD2. Trimming at V came to 1 base and at J to 5 bases, leaving 6 bases not matched to a gene. The CDR3 is made up of 16 amino acids. Germline lookup yields CDR1 KGHDR and CDR2 SFDVKD. CDR3 DNA sequence: TGTGCCACCAGTGATTTCCCGAGCGGGGGAGACAATGAGCAGTTCTTC. Translating gives CATSDFPSGGDNEQFF.

The V and J genes are TRBV6-6 and TRBJ2-7, with 13 bases that match TRBD2. Germline-derived CDR1 and CDR2 are MNHNY and SVGAGI (reference sequence). This CDR3 contains 15 residues. V was clipped by 7 bases and J by 3 bases; unmatched bases: 6. The CDR3, as DNA: TGTGCCAGCAAACGAGGGACTAGCGGGAACTACGAGCAGTACGTC. Protein: CASKRGTSGNYEQYV.

This clone has only one observation. This chain links TRBV9 with TRBJ2-1, with TRBD2 matching 11 bases. Germline assignment: CDR1 SGDLS and CDR2 YYNGEE. V shed 2 bases, J shed 7 bases, and the junction held 14 bases outside the gene matches. The CDR3 has 18 amino acids. The CDR3 region is CASSVGTSGAPFGNEQFF. In DNA form, the CDR3 reads TGTGCCAGCAGCGTTGGGACTAGCGGAGCTCCCTTCGGAAATGAGCAGTTCTTC.

The V and J genes are TRBV11-3 and TRBJ2-5, with TRBD1 matching over 12 bases. Germline CDR1 reads SGHNT; CDR2 reads YENEEA. The CDR3 spans 17 residues. After removal of 1 base from V and 7 bases from J, the junction contained 10 bases not matched to a gene. DNA for the CDR3: TGTGCCAGCAGCTTAGCCCTTCGCGGGACAGGGGGCGGGACCCAGTACTTC. Amino acid sequence: CASSLALRGTGGGTQYF.

The DNA of the CDR3 is TGTGCCAGCAGCCGGGAGGGCAACACCATATATTTT. The encoded protein is CASSREGNTIYF. The V call is TRBV5-4, the J call TRBJ1-3; D is unresolved. Germline CDR1 is SGHNT and CDR2 is YYREEE (reference sequence). Deletions cut 4 bases from V and 7 bases from J, with 9 bases between. The CDR3 is 12 residues long.

This chain links TRBV6-1 with TRBJ2-7, with TRBD2 matching 13 bases. The CDR3 has 14 residues. J was trimmed by 7 bases and V by 1 base; bases with no gene match: 1. The germline CDR1 and CDR2 sequences are MNHNS and SASEGT. The CDR3 DNA is TGTGCCAGCAGTGAAGTGACTAGCGGGGGGGAGCAGTACGTC. It is translated as CASSEVTSGGEQYV.

The J gene is TRBJ2-1, the V gene TRBV10-3; D gene uncertain. CDR1 and CDR2 from the germline V gene are ENHRY and SYGVKD. This CDR3 comprises 15 residues. Trimming removed 3 bases at V and 4 bases at J, with 13 bases between. CDR3 in amino acids: CAISEPLNSYNEQFF. The DNA of the CDR3 is TGTGCCATCAGTGAACCTCTCAATAGTTACAATGAGCAGTTCTTC.

CDR3 sequence reads: CATSDSREPTDTQYF. CDR3 nucleotides: TGTGCCACCAGTGATTCAAGGGAGCCCACAGATACGCAGTATTTT. This chain joins TRBV24-1 and TRBJ2-3; the D gene is possibly TRBD2 (5 bases). V shed 2 bases and J shed 2 bases, with 10 bases lying between them. In germline, CDR1 is KGHDR, CDR2 SFDVKD. This CDR3 is 15 amino acids long.

This chain connects TRBV24-1 to TRBJ2-3; perhaps TRBD1 as D (7 bases). Germline loops: CDR1 KGHDR, CDR2 SFDVKD. The V and J ends lost 7 bases and 5 bases respectively, with 21 bases between them. The CDR3 is 16 amino acids. CDR3 DNA sequence: TGTGCCACCAGCAGTGGTATCAGGGGGGTACGAGATACGCAGTATTTT. It specifies CATSSGIRGVRDTQYF.

The chain joins TRBV11-2 to TRBJ2-2, with 9 bases identical to TRBD2. CDR1 is SGHAT and CDR2 is FQNNGV in the germline V gene. CDR3 size: 16 residues. V lost 5 bases and J lost 4; bases outside the gene matches: 8. Here the CDR3 reads CASSQRLAEITGELFF. The CDR3 nucleotides read TGTGCCAGCAGCCAAAGACTAGCGGAAATCACCGGGGAGCTGTTTTTT. Full variable domain (rest looked up from reference TRBV11-2 and TRBJ2-2): EAGVAQSPRYKIIEKRQSVAFWCNPISGHATLYWYQQILGQGPKLLIQFQNNGVVDDSQLPKDRFSAERLKGVDSTLKIQPAKLEDSAVYLCASSQRLAEITGELFFGEGSRLTVL.

The genes are TRBV2 and TRBJ1-5; 11 nucleotides agree with TRBD1. After removal of 7 bases from V and 2 bases from J, the junction contained 10 bases not matched to a gene. The CDR3 runs 17 residues. Germline assignment: CDR1 SNHLY and CDR2 FYNNEI. CDR3 bases: TGTGCCAGCAAAGGACAGGGGGCGGTTTTTGGCAATCAGCCCCAGCATTTT. Amino acid sequence: CASKGQGAVFGNQPQHF.

This clone was observed a handful of times. This chain links TRBV5-6 with TRBJ2-5; D not resolved. This CDR3 comprises 13 residues. Per the germline V gene, CDR1 is SGHDT and CDR2 is YYEEEE. Trimming left V 4 bases short and J 3 bases short, with 10 bases between. CDR3 bases: TGTGCCAGCAGCCCCGACGGAGAAGAGACCCAGTACTTC. It codes for CASSPDGEETQYF.

V and J are TRBV27 and TRBJ2-7; the D is unclear. From germline, CDR1 is MNHEY and CDR2 SMNVEV (reference sequence). V gave up 5 bases and J gave up 0 bases, with 8 bases separating them. CDR3 length: 13 residues. CDR3 residues: CASSRRSSYEQYV. The CDR3 nucleotides read TGTGCCAGCAGTCGGCGGAGCTCCTACGAGCAGTACGTC.